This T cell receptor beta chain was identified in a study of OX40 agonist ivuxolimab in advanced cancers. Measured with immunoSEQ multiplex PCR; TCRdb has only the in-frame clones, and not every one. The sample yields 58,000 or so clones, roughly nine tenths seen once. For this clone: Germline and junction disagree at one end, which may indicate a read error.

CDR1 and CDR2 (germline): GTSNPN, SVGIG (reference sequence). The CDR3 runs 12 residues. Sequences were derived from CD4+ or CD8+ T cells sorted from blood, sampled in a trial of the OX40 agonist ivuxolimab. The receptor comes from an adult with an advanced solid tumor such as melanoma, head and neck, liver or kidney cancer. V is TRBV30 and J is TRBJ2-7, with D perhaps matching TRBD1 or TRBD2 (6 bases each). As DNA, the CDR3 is TGTGCCGGGAGTAGGGGGGCGGGCGAGCAGTACTTC. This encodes CAGSRGAGEQYF. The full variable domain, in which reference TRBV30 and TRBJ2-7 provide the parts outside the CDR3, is SQTIHQWPATLVQPVGSPLSLECTVEGTSNPNLYWYRQAAGRGLQLLFYSVGIGQISSEVPQNLSASRPQDRQFILSSKKLLLSDSGFYLCAGSRGAGEQYFGPGTRLTVT.